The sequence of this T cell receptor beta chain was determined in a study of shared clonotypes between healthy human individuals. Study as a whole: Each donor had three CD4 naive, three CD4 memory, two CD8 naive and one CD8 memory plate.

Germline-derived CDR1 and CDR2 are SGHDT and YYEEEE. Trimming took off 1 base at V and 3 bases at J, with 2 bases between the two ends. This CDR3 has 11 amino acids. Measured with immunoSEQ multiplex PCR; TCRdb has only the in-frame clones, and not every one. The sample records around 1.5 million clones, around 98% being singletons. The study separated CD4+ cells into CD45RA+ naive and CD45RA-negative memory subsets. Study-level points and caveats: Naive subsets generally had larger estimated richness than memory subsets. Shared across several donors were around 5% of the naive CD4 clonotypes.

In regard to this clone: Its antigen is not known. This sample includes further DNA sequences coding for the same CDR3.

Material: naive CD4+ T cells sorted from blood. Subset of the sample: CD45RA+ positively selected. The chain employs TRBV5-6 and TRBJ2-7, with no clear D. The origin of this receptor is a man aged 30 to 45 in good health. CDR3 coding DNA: TGTGCCAGCAGCTTGTTCTACGAGCAGTACTTC. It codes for CASSLFYEQYF.